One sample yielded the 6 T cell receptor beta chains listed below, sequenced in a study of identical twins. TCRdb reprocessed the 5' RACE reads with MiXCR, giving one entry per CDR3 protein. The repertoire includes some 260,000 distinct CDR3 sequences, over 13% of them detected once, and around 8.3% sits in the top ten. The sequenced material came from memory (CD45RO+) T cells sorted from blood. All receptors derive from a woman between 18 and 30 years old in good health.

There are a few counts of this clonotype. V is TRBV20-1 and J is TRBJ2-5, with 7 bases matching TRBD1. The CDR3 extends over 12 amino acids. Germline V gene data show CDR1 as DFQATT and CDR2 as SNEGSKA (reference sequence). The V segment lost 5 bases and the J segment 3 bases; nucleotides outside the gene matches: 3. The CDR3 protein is CSADTGEETQYF. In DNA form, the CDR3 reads TGCAGTGCTGATACAGGGGAAGAGACCCAGTACTTC.

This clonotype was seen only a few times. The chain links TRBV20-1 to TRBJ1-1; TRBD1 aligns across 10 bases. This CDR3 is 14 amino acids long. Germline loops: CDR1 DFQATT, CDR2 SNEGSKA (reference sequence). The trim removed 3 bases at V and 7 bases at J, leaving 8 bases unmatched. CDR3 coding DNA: TGCAGTGCTAGGGGGACAGGGGTTGATCTTGAAGCTTTCTTT. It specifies CSARGTGVDLEAFF.

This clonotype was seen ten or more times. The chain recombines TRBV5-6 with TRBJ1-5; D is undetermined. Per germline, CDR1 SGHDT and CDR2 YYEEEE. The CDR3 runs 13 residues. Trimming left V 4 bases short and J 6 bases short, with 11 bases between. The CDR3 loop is CASSTRSGQPQHF. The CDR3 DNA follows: TGTGCCAGCAGCACCCGGAGTGGTCAGCCCCAGCATTTT.

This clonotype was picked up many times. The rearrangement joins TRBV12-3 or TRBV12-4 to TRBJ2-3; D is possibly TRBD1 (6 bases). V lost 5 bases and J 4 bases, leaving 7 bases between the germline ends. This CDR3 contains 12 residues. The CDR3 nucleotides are TGTGCCAGCAGTACAGGGTCAGATACGCAGTATTTT. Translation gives CASSTGSDTQYF.

The CDR3 DNA reads TGTGCCAGCAGTACACATACGGGAACTGGCTACGAGCAGTACTTC. Protein sequence: CASSTHTGTGYEQYF. The chain joins TRBV12-3 or TRBV12-4 to TRBJ2-7, with a tentative D call TRBD2 (5 bases). CDR3 length equals 15 residues. Trimming removed 5 bases from V and 3 bases from J, with 17 bases in between.

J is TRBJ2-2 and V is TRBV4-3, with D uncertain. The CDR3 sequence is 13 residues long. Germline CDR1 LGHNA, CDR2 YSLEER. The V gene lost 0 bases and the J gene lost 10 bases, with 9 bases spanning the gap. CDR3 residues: CASSQELDVELFF. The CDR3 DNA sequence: TGCGCCAGCAGCCAAGAGTTGGATGTGGAGCTGTTTTTT.